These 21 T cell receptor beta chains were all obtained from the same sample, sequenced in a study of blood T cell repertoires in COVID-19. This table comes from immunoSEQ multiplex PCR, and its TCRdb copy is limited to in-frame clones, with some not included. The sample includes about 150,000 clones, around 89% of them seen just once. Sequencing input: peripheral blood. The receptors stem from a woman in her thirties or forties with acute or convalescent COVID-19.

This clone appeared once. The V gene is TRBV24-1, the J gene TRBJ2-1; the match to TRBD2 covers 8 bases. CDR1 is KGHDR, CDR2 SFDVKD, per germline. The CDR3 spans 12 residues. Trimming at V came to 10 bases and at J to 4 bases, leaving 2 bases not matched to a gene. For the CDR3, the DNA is TGTGCCACAGCGGGAGCTTACAATGAGCAGTTCTTC. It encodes CATAGAYNEQFF.

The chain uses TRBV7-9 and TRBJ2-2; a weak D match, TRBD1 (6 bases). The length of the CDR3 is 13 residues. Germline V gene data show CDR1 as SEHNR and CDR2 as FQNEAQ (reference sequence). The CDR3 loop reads CAARGMNTGELFF. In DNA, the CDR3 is TGTGCAGCGAGGGGGATGAACACCGGGGAGCTGTTTTTT.

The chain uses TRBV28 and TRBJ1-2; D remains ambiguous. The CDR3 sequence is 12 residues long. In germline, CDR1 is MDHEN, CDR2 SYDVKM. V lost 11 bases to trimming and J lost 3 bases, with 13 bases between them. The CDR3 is CAAKAGDYGYTF. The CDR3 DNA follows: TGTGCCGCCAAGGCGGGAGACTATGGCTACACCTTC.

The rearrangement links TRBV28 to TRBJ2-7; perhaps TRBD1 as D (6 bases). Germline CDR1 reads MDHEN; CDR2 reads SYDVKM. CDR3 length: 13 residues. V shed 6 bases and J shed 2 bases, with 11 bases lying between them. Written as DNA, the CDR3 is TGTGCCAGCAGCGGGACAAGGGCCTACGAGCAGTACTTC. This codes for CASSGTRAYEQYF.

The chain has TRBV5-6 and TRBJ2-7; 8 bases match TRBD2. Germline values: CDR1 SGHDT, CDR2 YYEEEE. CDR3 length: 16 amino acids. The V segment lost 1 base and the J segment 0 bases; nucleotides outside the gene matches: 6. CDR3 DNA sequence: TGTGCCAGCAGCTTGTCTAGCGGGTTAGTCTCCTACGAGCAGTACTTC. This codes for CASSLSSGLVSYEQYF.

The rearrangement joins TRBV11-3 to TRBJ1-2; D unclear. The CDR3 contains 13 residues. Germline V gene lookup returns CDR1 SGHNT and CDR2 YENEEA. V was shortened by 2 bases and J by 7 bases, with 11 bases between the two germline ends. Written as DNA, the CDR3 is TGTGCCAGCAGCTTAAGAACGAGCTTTGGCTACACCTTC. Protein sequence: CASSLRTSFGYTF.

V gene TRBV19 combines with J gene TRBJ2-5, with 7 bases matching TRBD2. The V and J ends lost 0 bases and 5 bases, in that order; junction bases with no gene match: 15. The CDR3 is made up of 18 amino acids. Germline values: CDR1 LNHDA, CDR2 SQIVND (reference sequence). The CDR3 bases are TGTGCCAGTAGTATAGAGGGGCTGAGAGGGCGGGAGAGGGAGACCCAGTACTTC. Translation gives CASSIEGLRGRERETQYF.

The CDR3 spells CASMWRGEGTQYF. The CDR3 DNA sequence: TGTGCCAGCATGTGGAGGGGAGAGGGTACGCAGTATTTT. The chain couples TRBV11-3 to TRBJ2-3; tentatively, D is TRBD2 (6 bases). Germline CDR1 is SGHNT and CDR2 is YENEEA. Between the trimmed V and J ends, which lost 7 bases and 8 bases, there was a span of 16 bases. The CDR3 has 13 amino acids.

CDR3 in DNA: TGTGCCAGCAGCTCGACAGGGTCCTATGGCTACACCTTC. Protein product: CASSSTGSYGYTF. The chain is built from TRBV11-2 and TRBJ1-2, with TRBD1 matching 7 bases. The CDR3 is made up of 13 amino acids. With V trimmed by 4 bases and J by 4 bases, 3 bases remained unmatched. Germline-derived CDR1 and CDR2 are SGHAT and FQNNGV.

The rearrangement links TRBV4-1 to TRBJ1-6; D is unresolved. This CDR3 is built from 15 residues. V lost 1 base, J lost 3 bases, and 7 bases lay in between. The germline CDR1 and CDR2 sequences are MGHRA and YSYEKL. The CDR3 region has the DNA TGCGCCAGCAGCCAAGGAGGGAACTATAATTCACCCCTCCACTTT. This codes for CASSQGGNYNSPLHF.

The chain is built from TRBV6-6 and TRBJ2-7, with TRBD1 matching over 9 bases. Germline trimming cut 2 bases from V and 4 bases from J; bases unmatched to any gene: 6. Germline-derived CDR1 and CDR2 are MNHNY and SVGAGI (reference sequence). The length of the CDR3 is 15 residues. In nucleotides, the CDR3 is TGTGCCAGCAGTTACGGAGGGGACAGGGATTACGAGCAGTACTTC. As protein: CASSYGGDRDYEQYF.

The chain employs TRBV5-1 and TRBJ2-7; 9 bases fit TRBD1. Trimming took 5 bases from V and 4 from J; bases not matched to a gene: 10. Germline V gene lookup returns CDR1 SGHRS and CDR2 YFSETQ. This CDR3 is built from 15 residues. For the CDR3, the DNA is TGCGCCAGCAGGACACACGGACAGGGGTCTTACGAGCAGTACTTC. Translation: CASRTHGQGSYEQYF.

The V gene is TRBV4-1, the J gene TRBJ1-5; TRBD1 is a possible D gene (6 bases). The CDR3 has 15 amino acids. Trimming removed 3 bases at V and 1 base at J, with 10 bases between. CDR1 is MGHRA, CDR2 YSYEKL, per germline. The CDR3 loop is CASSQNRESNQPQHF. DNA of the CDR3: TGCGCCAGCAGCCAGAACAGGGAAAGCAATCAGCCCCAGCATTTT.

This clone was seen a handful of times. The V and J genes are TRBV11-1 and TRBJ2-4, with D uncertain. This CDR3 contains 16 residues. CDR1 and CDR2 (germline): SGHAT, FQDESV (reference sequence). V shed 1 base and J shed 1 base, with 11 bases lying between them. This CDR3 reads CASSLGLEWAKNIQYF. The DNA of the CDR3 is TGTGCCAGCAGCTTAGGCCTGGAGTGGGCCAAAAACATTCAGTACTTC.

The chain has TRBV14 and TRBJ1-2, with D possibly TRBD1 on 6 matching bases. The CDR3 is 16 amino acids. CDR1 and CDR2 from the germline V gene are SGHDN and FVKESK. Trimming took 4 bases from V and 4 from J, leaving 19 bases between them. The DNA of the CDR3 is TGTGCCAGCAGCCCGGACAGAATAGGATGGGGCTATGGCTACACCTTC. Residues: CASSPDRIGWGYGYTF.

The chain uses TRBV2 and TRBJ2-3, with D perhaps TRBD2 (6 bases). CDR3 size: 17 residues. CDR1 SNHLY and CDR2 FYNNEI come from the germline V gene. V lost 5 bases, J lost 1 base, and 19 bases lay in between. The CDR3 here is CASSFLLGGAGTDTQYF. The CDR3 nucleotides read TGTGCCAGCAGTTTCCTCCTTGGCGGGGCGGGCACAGATACGCAGTATTTT.

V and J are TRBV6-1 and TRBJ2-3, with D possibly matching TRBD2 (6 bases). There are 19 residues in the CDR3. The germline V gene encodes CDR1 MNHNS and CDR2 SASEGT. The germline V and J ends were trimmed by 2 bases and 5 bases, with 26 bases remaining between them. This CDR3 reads CASSETPPGGLRIGDTQYF. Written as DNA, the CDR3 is TGTGCCAGCAGTGAAACCCCGCCCGGAGGGCTCCGAATCGGAGATACGCAGTATTTT.

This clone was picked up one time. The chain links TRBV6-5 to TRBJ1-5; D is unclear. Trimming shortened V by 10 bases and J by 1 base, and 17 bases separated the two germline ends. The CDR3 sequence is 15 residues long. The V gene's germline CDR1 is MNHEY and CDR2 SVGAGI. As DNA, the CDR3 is TGTGCCACCGGATCCGGAGCTCAAAGCAATCAGCCCCAGCATTTT. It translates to CATGSGAQSNQPQHF.

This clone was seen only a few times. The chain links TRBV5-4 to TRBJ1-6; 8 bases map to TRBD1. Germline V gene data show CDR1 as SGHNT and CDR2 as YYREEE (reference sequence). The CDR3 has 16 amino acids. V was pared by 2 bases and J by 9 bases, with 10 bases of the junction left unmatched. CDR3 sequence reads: CASSFPGPGGVSPLHF. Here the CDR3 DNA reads TGTGCCAGCAGCTTTCCAGGTCCAGGGGGCGTTTCACCCCTCCACTTT.

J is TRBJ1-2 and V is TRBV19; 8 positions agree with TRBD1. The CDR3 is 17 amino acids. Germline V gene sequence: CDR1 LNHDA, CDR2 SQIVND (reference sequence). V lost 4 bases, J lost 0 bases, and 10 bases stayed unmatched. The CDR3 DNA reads TGTGCCAGTAGTACAAGGACAGGGTTTGGGTCTAACTATGGCTACACCTTC. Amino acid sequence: CASSTRTGFGSNYGYTF.

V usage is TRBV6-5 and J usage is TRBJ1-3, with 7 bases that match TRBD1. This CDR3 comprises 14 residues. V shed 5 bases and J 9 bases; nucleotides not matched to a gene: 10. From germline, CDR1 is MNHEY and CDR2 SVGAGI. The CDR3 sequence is CASSTGQVAGTIYF. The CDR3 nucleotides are TGTGCCAGCAGTACCGGACAGGTCGCAGGCACCATATATTTT.